These 13 T cell receptor beta chains originate from one sample sequenced in a study of blood T cell repertoires in COVID-19. The repertoire was sequenced with immunoSEQ multiplex PCR; TCRdb's copy has only in-frame clones and lacks some. The sample gives some 350,000 clones, approximately 87% of which show up once; 5.3% is in the top ten. The sequenced material came from PBMCs or T cells enriched from blood (not recorded which). These TCRs come from a woman aged 25 to 39 who had recovered from COVID-19.

The chain recombines TRBV4-1 with TRBJ1-6; D call uncertain. V was pared by 0 bases and J by 7 bases, with 13 bases between. Germline assignment: CDR1 MGHRA and CDR2 YSYEKL. This CDR3 is built from 16 residues. The CDR3, as DNA: TGCGCCAGCAGCCAAGAGCCTATACAGTTGAATTCACCCCTCCACTTT. It specifies CASSQEPIQLNSPLHF.

This chain connects TRBV9 to TRBJ2-2, with D possibly matching TRBD1 (6 bases). This CDR3 contains 14 residues. Germline V gives CDR1 SGDLS, CDR2 YYNGEE. Trimming removed 3 bases at V and 7 bases at J, with 13 bases between. The CDR3 DNA reads TGTGCCAGCAGCGGACAAACAGGGTACGGGGAGCTGTTTTTT. This sequence encodes CASSGQTGYGELFF. Looking up the rest from reference TRBV9 and TRBJ2-2 gives the full variable domain: DSGVTQTPKHLITATGQRVTLRCSPRSGDLSVYWYQQSLDQGLQFLIQYYNGEERAKGNILERFSAQQFPDLHSELNLSSLELGDSALYFCASSGQTGYGELFFGEGSRLTVL.

This clone was seen a handful of times. Written as DNA, the CDR3 is TGTGCCTGGAGTAAGAGACTGAAATCACCCCTCCACTTT. Encoded protein: CAWSKRLKSPLHF. The J gene is TRBJ1-6, the V gene TRBV30; D gene ambiguous. V was shortened by 2 bases and J by 10 bases, with 12 bases between the two germline ends. This CDR3 comprises 13 residues. The V gene's germline CDR1 is GTSNPN and CDR2 SVGIG (reference sequence).

This rearrangement joins TRBV4-2 to TRBJ1-1; D is undetermined. The V gene lost 4 bases and the J gene lost 7 bases, with 16 bases spanning the gap. The CDR3 loop spans 14 amino acids. Germline CDR1 and CDR2: LGHNA and YNFKEQ. The CDR3 protein is CASSPVESLNEAFF. For the CDR3, the DNA is TGTGCCAGCAGCCCCGTGGAGTCCCTGAATGAAGCTTTCTTT.

The V call is TRBV3-1 (or the pseudogene TRBV3-2), the J call TRBJ2-1; 15 nucleotides line up with TRBD2. CDR3 size: 16 residues. The germline gives CDR1 LGHDT, CDR2 YNNKEL (reference sequence). Trimming cost V 5 bases and J 9 bases; bases outside gene matches: 8. CDR3 DNA sequence: TGTGCCAGCAGCGCCGGCCGGACTAGCGGGGGGGTTGAGCAGTTCTTC. Its protein product is CASSAGRTSGGVEQFF.

The gene calls are TRBV11-2 and TRBJ1-1; D unclear. Germline V gene sequence: CDR1 SGHAT, CDR2 FQNNGV. V shed 3 bases and J shed 5 bases, with 7 bases lying between them. The CDR3 covers 12 residues. The CDR3, as DNA: TGTGCCAGCAGCTTTCTCACAACTGAAGCTTTCTTT. Translation gives CASSFLTTEAFF.

The chain joins TRBV7-2 to TRBJ2-3; weak D call: TRBD2 (6 bases). The V and J ends lost 5 bases and 6 bases respectively, with 18 bases between them. Germline CDR1 reads SGHTA; CDR2 reads FQGNSA. The CDR3 runs to 15 residues. This CDR3 reads CASSTVGGAGDTQYF. For the CDR3, the DNA is TGTGCCAGCAGCACCGTCGGAGGGGCAGGGGATACGCAGTATTTT.

The chain joins TRBV5-1 to TRBJ1-1, with 8 bases identical to TRBD1. The CDR3 length is 15 residues. Germline V gives CDR1 SGHRS, CDR2 YFSETQ. With 5 bases clipped from V and 1 base from J, the junction kept 7 bases outside the gene matches. The DNA for the CDR3 is TGCGCCAGCAGTCTACTTACAGGGGGGAACACTGAAGCTTTCTTT. It is translated as CASSLLTGGNTEAFF.

V and J are TRBV4-1 and TRBJ1-1; a possible D gene is TRBD1 (5 bases). Deletions cut 0 bases from V and 1 base from J, with 9 bases between. Germline CDR1 MGHRA, CDR2 YSYEKL. CDR3 length: 15 residues. CDR3 DNA: TGCGCCAGCAGCCAAGATCGACAGAGGAACACTGAAGCTTTCTTT. Translating gives CASSQDRQRNTEAFF.

J is TRBJ2-3 and V is TRBV29-1; TRBD2 matches 9 bases. V was pared by 5 bases and J by 5 bases, with 20 bases of the junction left unmatched. There are 18 residues in the CDR3. The germline V gene has CDR1 SQVTM and CDR2 ANQGSEA. The CDR3 region is CSVSTPWRRRGGIDTQYF. CDR3 coding DNA: TGCAGCGTTTCCACACCCTGGAGGCGGCGGGGGGGGATAGATACGCAGTATTTT.

On this clone itself: The identical CDR3 is also encoded by other nucleotide sequences in the sample. The chain carries TRBV5-1 and TRBJ2-5, with 9 positions matching TRBD1. The CDR3 has 14 amino acids. V lost 2 bases, J lost 5 bases, and 4 bases stayed unmatched. Germline CDR1 SGHRS, CDR2 YFSETQ. CDR3 bases: TGCGCCAGCAGCTTACAGGGGGCAGGGGAGACCCAGTACTTC. It is translated as CASSLQGAGETQYF.

This chain joins TRBV21-1 and TRBJ1-1; the table's D call, TRBD1, has no DNA check behind it. TRBV21-1 is described as a pseudogene. The CDR3 covers 18 residues. The CDR3 region is CASIKAIRTGGSNTEAFF. In nucleotides, the CDR3 is TGTGCCAGCATCAAAGCTATAAGGACAGGCGGGTCGAACACTGAAGCTTTCTTT.

The J gene is TRBJ2-1, the V gene TRBV28, with 8 positions matching TRBD1. The CDR3 runs to 18 residues. V trimming: 4 bases; J trimming: 1 base; junction bases outside the gene matches: 12. CDR1 MDHEN and CDR2 SYDVKM come from the germline V gene. Here the CDR3 DNA reads TGTGCCAGCAGTTCAATACTCATGGACAGGGAGTCCTACAATGAGCAGTTCTTC. It is translated as CASSSILMDRESYNEQFF.